This record looks at one T cell receptor beta chain sequence and its context. Its specificity is not known. This sample is part of a study of OX40 agonist ivuxolimab in advanced cancers. The wider study: Earlier treatment with anti-PD-1, anti-PD-L1 or anti-CTLA-4 was permitted, and about 40% had received some. Three individuals attained partial responses, comprising one hepatocellular carcinoma case and two cutaneous melanoma cases.

Here immunoSEQ multiplex PCR was the method, and the copy in TCRdb shows in-frame clones only, minus some. The repertoire holds just over 50,000 clones, 65% to 85% seen once, with about 2.9% in the top ten. The CDR3 sequence is 16 residues long. Study-wide results and caveats: Compared with others, partial responders at 0.1-3.0 mg/kg displayed clonal expansion among the lowest.

Baseline, cycle 4 day 1, and cycle 7 day 1 were the blood sampling points. The rearrangement links TRBV21-1 to TRBJ2-7; the table gives TRBD2 as D, unverified against the DNA. TRBV21-1 is reported as a pseudogene. Sequenced material: CD4+ or CD8+ T cells sorted from blood, taken in a trial of the OX40 agonist ivuxolimab. The source of this sequence is an adult with an advanced solid tumor such as melanoma, head and neck, liver or kidney cancer. The CDR3 here is CASSSTRGGDSYEQYF. The CDR3 region has the DNA TGTGCCAGCAGCAGTACCCGGGGGGGGGACTCCTACGAGCAGTACTTC.